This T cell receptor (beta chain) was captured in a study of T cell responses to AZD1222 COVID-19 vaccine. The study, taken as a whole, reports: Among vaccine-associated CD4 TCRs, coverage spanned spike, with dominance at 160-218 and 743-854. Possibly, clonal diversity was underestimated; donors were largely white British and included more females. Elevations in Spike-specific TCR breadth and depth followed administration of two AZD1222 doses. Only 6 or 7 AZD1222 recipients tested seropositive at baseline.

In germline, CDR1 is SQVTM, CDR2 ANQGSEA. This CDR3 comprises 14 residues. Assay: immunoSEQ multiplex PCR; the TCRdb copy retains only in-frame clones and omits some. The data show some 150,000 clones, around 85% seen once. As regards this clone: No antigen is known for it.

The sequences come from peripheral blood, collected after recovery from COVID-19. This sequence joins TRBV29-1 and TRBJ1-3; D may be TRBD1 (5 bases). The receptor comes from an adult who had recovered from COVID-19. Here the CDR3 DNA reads TGCAGTGGAGGAACAGGCTCCTCTGGAAACACCATATATTTT. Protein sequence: CSGGTGSSGNTIYF.